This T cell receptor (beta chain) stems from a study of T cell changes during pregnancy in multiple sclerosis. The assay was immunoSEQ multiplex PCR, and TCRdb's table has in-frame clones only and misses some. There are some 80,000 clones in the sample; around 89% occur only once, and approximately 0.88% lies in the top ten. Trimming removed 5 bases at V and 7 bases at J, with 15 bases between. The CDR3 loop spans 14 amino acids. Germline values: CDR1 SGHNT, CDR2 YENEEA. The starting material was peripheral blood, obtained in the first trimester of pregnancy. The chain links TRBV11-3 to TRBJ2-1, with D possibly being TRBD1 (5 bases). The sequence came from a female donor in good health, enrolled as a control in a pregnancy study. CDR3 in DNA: TGTGCCAGCAGCCCTAAGCAGGGTTTGAATGAGCAGTTCTTC. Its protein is CASSPKQGLNEQFF.